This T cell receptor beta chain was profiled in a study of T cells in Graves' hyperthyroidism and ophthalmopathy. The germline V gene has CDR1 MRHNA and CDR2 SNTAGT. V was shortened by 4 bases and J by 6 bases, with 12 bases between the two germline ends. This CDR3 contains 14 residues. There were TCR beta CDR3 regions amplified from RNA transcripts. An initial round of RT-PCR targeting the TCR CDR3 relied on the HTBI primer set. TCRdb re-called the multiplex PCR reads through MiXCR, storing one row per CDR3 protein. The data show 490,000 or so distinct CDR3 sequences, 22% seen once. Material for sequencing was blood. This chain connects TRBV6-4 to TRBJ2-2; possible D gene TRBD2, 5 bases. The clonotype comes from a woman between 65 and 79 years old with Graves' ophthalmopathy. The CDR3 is CASSVRGNAGELFF. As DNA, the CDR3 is TGTGCCAGCAGTGTGCGAGGGAATGCCGGGGAGCTGTTTTTT.